This T cell receptor beta chain is drawn from a study of post-analysis software for immune sequencing data (dated by TCRdb to 2013 to 2016). Turning to the overall study: The recorded disease courses included relapsing-remitting, secondary progressive and progressive-relapsing multiple sclerosis, and some patients had no subtype annotation. Patient repertoires were compared against 10 to 12 previously published healthy control repertoires from donors aged roughly 6 to 28 years. A subset of samples was prepared in parallel using single-end sample barcoding, then pooled and co-amplified after Illumina adapter ligation. Study-wide conclusions, independent of this receptor: The multiple sclerosis patient group was slightly younger than the control group. Compared with controls, multiple sclerosis patients had significantly lower normalized Chao1 diversity, a finding suggesting substantial peripheral T-cell clonal expansion. Strong co-clustering of samples prepared in the same batch was shown by direct clustering with F measure, prompting a batch-effect correction. Four to six TRBV segments, including TRBV5-6, TRBV5-1 and TRBV20-1, were significantly more frequent in patients than controls.

For this clonotype: Its antigen specificity is not known. No much larger clone is present one base from it, and per-base qualities are unavailable.

Taken from cysteine to phenylalanine, the CDR3 has 14 residues. The only DNA kept is the CDR3, 42 bases in frame from the first base. The germline V gene specifies SGHNT as CDR1 and YENEEA as CDR2. Germline trimming amounts to 6 bases on V and 2 bases on J, with 5 as the count of junction bases outside the gene matches. The receptor library was made with PCR. Instrument used: Illumina HiSeq 2500. Unique molecular identifiers were incorporated into TCR beta cDNA libraries to reduce PCR and sequencing biases. Every 1 to 10 million input T cells yielded approximately 500,000 cDNA molecules, meaning each molecule approximated one T cell. The patient libraries were prepared and sequenced using the same protocol as the earlier healthy control dataset. Samples belonging to the same batch were prepared together, multiplexed and sequenced on a shared HiSeq lane. The study's own analysis went as follows. Raw barcoded reads were processed with MIGEC, and single-read molecular identifier groups were discarded before consensus assembly and CDR3 extraction. VDJtools was used for post-analysis of the clonotype tables, with diversity normalized by down-sampling every dataset to the smallest sample size. Repertoire overlap clustering matched CDR3 amino acid but not nucleotide sequences to correct batch-related cross-sample contamination. TCRdb took the public reads, trimmed them with fastp at Q25, ran MiXCR for clone calling and kept in-frame beta chains. Rows with a matching CDR3 protein are joined into one entry that keeps the most common DNA and genes. TCRdb's processing, not the study's, gives the V and J calls here. This sample lists hundreds of thousands of distinct CDR3 sequences; over 45% were detected once. The biggest ten clones account for approximately 10% of the sample.

To demonstrate the VDJtools post-analysis software, the study profiled TCR beta repertoires from the peripheral blood of about a dozen young patients with multiple sclerosis. The multiple sclerosis patients were children and adolescents between roughly 6 and 16 years of age. This clonotype originated in a girl aged 2 to 9 with multiple sclerosis. The source material was blood. This chain joins TRBV11-3 to TRBJ2-5, and 8 junctional nucleotides match TRBD2. The CDR3 corresponds to CASRNSGVQETQYF. Here is the DNA: TGTGCCAGCAGGAATAGCGGGGTACAAGAGACCCAGTACTTC.